The 6 T cell receptor beta chains listed next were all sequenced from one sample in a study of T cell clonotyping in hematopoietic cell transplantation. This table comes from immunoSEQ multiplex PCR, and its TCRdb copy is limited to in-frame clones, with some not included. The sample lists more than 15,000 clones; under 90% were seen once. The sequenced sample was peripheral blood mononuclear cells. These receptor sequences come from a man aged 45-60 years in good health. Some clones in this sample may be carry-over from other donors' samples.

The chain links TRBV9 to TRBJ2-3; maybe TRBD2 (6 bases). Germline V gives CDR1 SGDLS, CDR2 YYNGEE. V lost 0 bases to trimming and J lost 2 bases, with 10 bases between them. CDR3 length: 15 amino acids. The CDR3 DNA follows: TGTGCCAGCAGCGTAGGTGGACTACCCACAGATACGCAGTATTTT. It encodes CASSVGGLPTDTQYF.

The rearrangement uses TRBV28 and TRBJ2-5, with D perhaps being TRBD1 or TRBD2 (5 bases each). Trimming cost V 5 bases and J 5 bases, with 18 bases left between them. Germline V gene sequence: CDR1 MDHEN, CDR2 SYDVKM. The CDR3 is 15 amino acids. CDR3 in DNA: TGTGCCAGCAGTAAGGGATCTTTCGGGACGGAGACCCAGTACTTC. It specifies CASSKGSFGTETQYF.

J is TRBJ1-2 and V is TRBV9; D is possibly TRBD1 (6 bases). Germline V gene sequence: CDR1 SGDLS, CDR2 YYNGEE. The CDR3 sequence is 15 residues long. Trimming took off 2 bases at V and 8 bases at J, with 19 bases between the two ends. The CDR3 DNA reads as TGTGCCAGCAGCGTCTCCGGACAGCCGCTCGGAGGCTACACCTTC. Encoded protein: CASSVSGQPLGGYTF.

The genes are TRBV5-1 and TRBJ2-7; D is unresolved. This CDR3 spans 14 amino acids. CDR1 and CDR2 (germline): SGHRS, YFSETQ. Trimming stripped 0 bases from V and 0 bases from J, with 7 bases between. Written as DNA, the CDR3 is TGCGCCAGCAGCTTGGCTTGGGGCTCCTACGAGCAGTACTTC. Protein: CASSLAWGSYEQYF. The whole variable domain, remainder taken from reference TRBV5-1 and TRBJ2-7, is KAGVTQTPRYLIKTRGQQVTLSCSPISGHRSVSWYQQTPGQGLQFLFEYFSETQRNKGNFPGRFSGRQFSNSRSEMNVSTLELGDSALYLCASSLAWGSYEQYFGPGTRLTVT.

The chain combines TRBV28 with TRBJ1-1; 7 bases fit TRBD1. CDR1 and CDR2 (germline): MDHEN, SYDVKM. The CDR3 contains 15 residues. V shed 6 bases, J shed 0 bases, and the junction held 7 bases outside the gene matches. Here the CDR3 reads CASRSLGQVNTEAFF. DNA for the CDR3: TGTGCCAGCAGGAGTCTTGGACAGGTGAACACTGAAGCTTTCTTT.

The J gene is TRBJ1-2, the V gene TRBV7-2; perhaps TRBD1 as D (6 bases). Trimming cost V 5 bases and J 0 bases, with 16 bases left between them. CDR3 length: 16 amino acids. The V gene's germline CDR1 is SGHTA and CDR2 FQGNSA. CDR3 DNA: TGTGCCAGCAGCGCCGGACAGCCTATAGCTAACTATGGCTACACCTTC. This encodes CASSAGQPIANYGYTF.